A selection of T cell receptor beta chains follows, all from one sample in a study of early T cells in non-severe SARS-CoV-2 infection. TCRdb re-analysed the 5' RACE reads in MiXCR, keeping a single row per CDR3 protein. Of 17,000 or so distinct CDR3 sequences in the sample, around 6.1% are singletons; the top ten hold roughly 7.5%. This specimen consisted of whole blood, obtained at baseline. The receptors originated from an adult who was a healthcare worker with PCR-confirmed SARS-CoV-2 infection or an uninfected control (not recorded which). CDR3s include the opening cysteine and the closing phenylalanine or tryptophan. Fields, in order: D gene, clone size, V gene, J gene, CDR3 DNA, CDR3 protein. The D gene is left open where the match is weak. Rows give clone size only sometimes, using once, few, many, or a class for an expanded clone.

>TRBD1|NA|TRBV6-2/TRBV6-3|TRBJ1-5
TGTGCCAGCACCGGGACAGGGATGGGAAATCAGCCCCAGCATTTT
CASTGTGMGNQPQHF
>NA|few|TRBV7-2|TRBJ1-2
TGTGCCAGCAGCTTATCAGCAGCCGCAACCTATGGCTACACCTTC
CASSLSAAATYGYTF
>TRBD1|few|TRBV5-1|TRBJ2-7
TGCGCCAGCAGCATGAGGGACAGGGGATTTGAGCAGTACTTC
CASSMRDRGFEQYF
>TRBD2|many|TRBV12-3/TRBV12-4|TRBJ2-3
TGTGCCAGCTTAATAGCGGGGGGACAGGGCACAGATACGCAGTATTTT
CASLIAGGQGTDTQYF
>NA|many|TRBV4-3|TRBJ2-2
TGCGCCAGCAGCCAAATGCTGGCTGGCGGGGAGCTGTTTTTT
CASSQMLAGGELFF
>NA|many|TRBV11-2|TRBJ2-7
TGTGCCAGCAGCTTCGTGGCGGGCCCCTACGAGCAGTACTTC
CASSFVAGPYEQYF
>NA|many|TRBV12-3/TRBV12-4|TRBJ1-1
TGTGCCAGCAGAAAACAGGTTTCGGTATCCAGCACTGAAGCTTTCTTT
CASRKQVSVSSTEAFF
>NA|few|TRBV6-5|TRBJ2-3
TGTGCCAGCACGACGCGGCGGGACTTAAGCACAGATACGCAGTATTTT
CASTTRRDLSTDTQYF
>NA|NA|TRBV29-1|TRBJ1-1
TGCAGCGTTGAAGACCCTGTTAGGTTTGCTTTCTTT
CSVEDPVRFAFF
>NA|many|TRBV7-2|TRBJ1-1
TGTGCCAGCAGCTTAGTTGGCAGGGGAACTGAAGCTTTCTTT
CASSLVGRGTEAFF
>NA|many|TRBV9|TRBJ2-4
TGTGCCAGCAGCCCCGAGACCACGGAAAGCATTCAGTACTTC
CASSPETTESIQYF
>NA|few|TRBV14|TRBJ2-3
TGTGCCAGCAGCCAAGCTGGTTTGGATACGCAGTATTTT
CASSQAGLDTQYF
>TRBD2|many|TRBV5-1|TRBJ2-5
TGCGCCAGCAGCTTGCGGCGGGGGGGCTTGGAGACCCAGTACTTC
CASSLRRGGLETQYF
>TRBD1|many|TRBV11-2|TRBJ2-5
TGTGCCAGCAGCGACGGACAGGGGGCGCGGGAGACCCAGTACTTC
CASSDGQGARETQYF
>NA|many|TRBV7-9|TRBJ2-5
TGTGCCAGCAGCTCCACGACTAGAGGAGAGACCCAGTACTTC
CASSSTTRGETQYF
>NA|many|TRBV19|TRBJ2-7
TGTGCCAGTAGTCGCTCCTGGGCGGGCGAGGCGGTTGCCTACGAGCAGTACTTC
CASSRSWAGEAVAYEQYF
>NA|many|TRBV2|TRBJ2-1
TGTGCCAGCAACCAACTACAGTCTGCCAATGAGCAGTTCTTC
CASNQLQSANEQFF
>NA|NA|TRBV29-1|TRBJ2-5
TGCAGCGTTGGTGAGGAGACCCAGTACTTC
CSVGEETQYF
>NA|NA|TRBV19|TRBJ1-5
TGTGCCAGTAGTAATTTCGGGGGGCCCCAGCATTTT
CASSNFGGPQHF
>NA|medium-sized|TRBV20-1|TRBJ2-1
TGCAGTGTCGAGGGGGTTGGCTCCTACAATGAGCAGTTCTTC
CSVEGVGSYNEQFF
>TRBD2|many|TRBV4-3|TRBJ2-4
TGCGCCAGCAGCCCGCTCCTTAGCGGGGGGGCCAAAAACATTCAGTACTTC
CASSPLLSGGAKNIQYF
>TRBD2|many|TRBV5-1|TRBJ2-3
TGCGCCAGCAGCTTGGCCGGACTAGCGGCCGATACGCAGTATTTT
CASSLAGLAADTQYF
>TRBD1|medium-sized|TRBV19|TRBJ1-5
TGTGCCATCCAGGACAGGACCCAACCTAATCAGCCCCAGCATTTT
CAIQDRTQPNQPQHF
>NA|many|TRBV12-3/TRBV12-4|TRBJ2-2
TGTGCCAGCAGTTTATACGGGGCGGACGGGGAGCTGTTTTTT
CASSLYGADGELFF
>NA|many|TRBV7-9|TRBJ1-1
TGTGCCAGCAGCGGGGATTCCGGGGACAAAGCTTTCTTT
CASSGDSGDKAFF
>NA|many|TRBV7-6|TRBJ2-3
TGTGCCAGCGGCCAAGGGGAAACGACAGATACGCAGTATTTT
CASGQGETTDTQYF
>NA|many|TRBV18|TRBJ1-1
TGTGCCAGCTTTCGACAGATGAACACTGAAGCTTTCTTT
CASFRQMNTEAFF
>NA|many|TRBV30|TRBJ1-1
TGTGCCTGGAGTGTATTCTTAGGAGACACTGAAGCTTTCTTT
CAWSVFLGDTEAFF
>TRBD1|many|TRBV19|TRBJ1-6
TGTGCCAGTACCCCGACAGGGAATTCACCCCTCCACTTT
CASTPTGNSPLHF
>NA|many|TRBV20-1|TRBJ2-7
TGCAGTGCTAGCCCGGGGGCTATCGACGAGCAGTACTTC
CSASPGAIDEQYF
>NA|many|TRBV12-3/TRBV12-4|TRBJ1-2
TGTGCCAGCAGTTACACTCCTAGGGGTTCCTATGGCTACACCTTC
CASSYTPRGSYGYTF
>NA|many|TRBV9|TRBJ2-7
TGTGCCAGCAGCGTAGCCACGGGACACCGCTACGAGCAGTACTTC
CASSVATGHRYEQYF
>TRBD1|many|TRBV20-1|TRBJ2-4
TGCAGTGCTAGAGATGGGACAGAGGCCCAAAACATTCAGTACTTC
CSARDGTEAQNIQYF
>TRBD2|medium-sized|TRBV7-9|TRBJ2-3
TGTGCCAGCAGCCCTTCCGGGGGGGGCACAGATACGCAGTATTTT
CASSPSGGGTDTQYF
>NA|many|TRBV18|TRBJ1-4
TGTGCCAGCTCACCACCCGCTACCGTTAATGAAAAACTGTTTTTT
CASSPPATVNEKLFF
>TRBD1|few|TRBV19|TRBJ1-1
TGTGCCAGTAGTATTGGATTCGGACAGGGACGGACTGAAGCTTTCTTT
CASSIGFGQGRTEAFF
>NA|NA|TRBV6-1|TRBJ2-3
TGTGCCAGGTCCCTTGGGCGGGACATGCACGGAGGTACGCAGTATTTT
CARSLGRDMHGGTQYF
>TRBD1|many|TRBV6-4|TRBJ2-1
TGTGCCAGCAGCGGGACAGGGGGAGGCAATGAGCAGTTCTTC
CASSGTGGGNEQFF
>NA|medium-sized|TRBV12-3/TRBV12-4|TRBJ2-7
TGTGCCAGCAGTTTACATGGGGGGGAGCAGTACTTC
CASSLHGGEQYF
>TRBD1|many|TRBV9|TRBJ1-3
TGTGCCAGCAGCGTAAACTCCGGGACAGCCGGAAACACCATATATTTT
CASSVNSGTAGNTIYF
>NA|many|TRBV3-1|TRBJ1-2
TGTGCCAGCAGCCAGCCGGAGGGTTATGGCTACACCTTC
CASSQPEGYGYTF
>NA|NA|TRBV6-4|TRBJ2-3
TGTGCCAGCTCGTCGGGGAGGGGGAACACAGATACGCAGTATTTT
CASSSGRGNTDTQYF
>NA|few|TRBV9|TRBJ2-7
TGTGCCAGCAGCCTCCGGGGCGAGCAGTACTTC
CASSLRGEQYF
>NA|NA|TRBV2|TRBJ1-6
TGTGCCAGCATCGAGGGCGGCCGGGGATTTTCACCCCTCCACTTT
CASIEGGRGFSPLHF
>NA|many|TRBV20-1|TRBJ1-1
TGCAGTGCTAGTTCGGGGGGTGCTGAAGCTTTCTTT
CSASSGGAEAFF
>NA|many|TRBV5-1|TRBJ1-5
TGCGCCAGCAGCACGGGTCCGAGCAATCAGCCCCAGCATTTT
CASSTGPSNQPQHF
>TRBD1|many|TRBV7-9|TRBJ1-6
TGTGCCAGCAGCCCGGGGACAGCAAATTCACCCCTCCACTTT
CASSPGTANSPLHF
>TRBD2|few|TRBV3-1|TRBJ2-3
TGTGCCAGCAGCCAAGGCCGGGGAGCGGGGGATACGCAGTATTTT
CASSQGRGAGDTQYF
>NA|many|TRBV7-6|TRBJ2-1
TGTGCCAGCAGCGGTGCTAGCGTAACCTTCAATGAGCAGTTCTTC
CASSGASVTFNEQFF
>TRBD2|many|TRBV4-3|TRBJ2-3
TGCGCCAGCAGCCAAGGTGTGAGCGGGGGGGCCGAAGATACGCAGTATTTT
CASSQGVSGGAEDTQYF
>NA|many|TRBV4-1|TRBJ2-7
TGCGCCAGCAGCCAACCCTCCCGGGGCGAGCAGTACTTC
CASSQPSRGEQYF
>TRBD2|many|TRBV7-6|TRBJ2-2
TGTGCCAGCAGCTTCGCTAGCGGGGGGGACGCCGGGGAGCTGTTTTTT
CASSFASGGDAGELFF
>NA|many|TRBV7-9|TRBJ2-1
TGTGCCAGCAGCCCCCCTGACCTGGGTAATGAGCAGTTCTTC
CASSPPDLGNEQFF
>NA|many|TRBV25-1|TRBJ1-6
TGTGCCAGCAGCCCATCAGGAGCAAATAATTCACCCCTCCACTTT
CASSPSGANNSPLHF
>NA|few|TRBV3-1|TRBJ2-7
TGTGCCAGCAGCCAAGATACCTCTACCCTAAGACTTTACGAGCAGTACTTC
CASSQDTSTLRLYEQYF
>TRBD1|many|TRBV6-2/TRBV6-3|TRBJ1-2
TGTGCCAGCACGGACAGGGGTGGCTACACCTTC
CASTDRGGYTF
>TRBD2|many|TRBV3-1|TRBJ2-5
TGTGCCAGCAGCCAAGATACAGCGGGGGGGGAGACCCAGTACTTC
CASSQDTAGGETQYF
>TRBD2|many|TRBV7-2|TRBJ2-5
TGTGCCAGCAGCCCCCGGGACTACCAACAAGAGACCCAGTACTTC
CASSPRDYQQETQYF
>NA|many|TRBV6-6|TRBJ2-7
TGTGCCAGCAGCCTAGGTGGGGTTAACTACGAGCAGTACTTC
CASSLGGVNYEQYF